The 17 T cell receptor beta chains presented below share a single source sample, sequenced in a study of T cell responses to AZD1222 COVID-19 vaccine. TCRdb's copy holds only in-frame clones and misses some; the assay was immunoSEQ multiplex PCR. The data hold some 130,000 clones, with about 92% observed a single time. This sample comprised peripheral blood, obtained on day 0 of AZD1222 vaccination. These receptor sequences come from an adult in good health.

The chain joins TRBV30 to TRBJ1-2; D perhaps matches TRBD1 (5 bases). V gave up 4 bases and J gave up 1 base, with 13 bases separating them. The CDR3 has 14 amino acids. Germline CDR1 reads GTSNPN; CDR2 reads SVGIG (reference sequence). The CDR3 nucleotides read TGTGCCTGGAAAGAAGACAGTTATAACTATGGCTACACCTTC. This gives the protein CAWKEDSYNYGYTF. Using reference TRBV30 and TRBJ1-2 for the parts outside the CDR3, the full variable domain is SQTIHQWPATLVQPVGSPLSLECTVEGTSNPNLYWYRQAAGRGLQLLFYSVGIGQISSEVPQNLSASRPQDRQFILSSKKLLLSDSGFYLCAWKEDSYNYGYTFGSGTRLTVV.

The chain links TRBV19 to TRBJ1-2, with no clear D. This CDR3 region has 15 residues. Trimming removed 5 bases from V and 4 bases from J, with 17 bases in between. Germline values: CDR1 LNHDA, CDR2 SQIVND (reference sequence). Written as DNA, the CDR3 is TGTGCCAGTAGTTGGAAGCAGCAGCCCCTCTATGGCTACACCTTC. It codes for CASSWKQQPLYGYTF.

The genes are TRBV30 and TRBJ1-3, with D possibly TRBD1 on 5 matching bases. CDR1 and CDR2 (germline): GTSNPN, SVGIG (reference sequence). The V end lost 2 bases, the J end lost 0 bases, and 8 bases lay between the germline ends. The CDR3 is made up of 14 amino acids. The CDR3 nucleotides are TGTGCCTGGAGTAGGGGAGTCTCTGGAAACACCATATATTTT. Residues: CAWSRGVSGNTIYF.

The rearrangement links TRBV5-1 to TRBJ1-1; TRBD1 matches at 7 bases. With 5 bases clipped from V and 1 base from J, the junction kept 5 bases outside the gene matches. This CDR3 comprises 14 residues. The germline V gene has CDR1 SGHRS and CDR2 YFSETQ. CDR3 sequence: CASRAGTANTEAFF. CDR3 nucleotides: TGCGCCAGCAGGGCCGGGACAGCGAACACTGAAGCTTTCTTT.

V gene TRBV6-5 combines with J gene TRBJ2-5; the match to TRBD1 covers 8 bases. This CDR3 has 16 residues. With V trimmed by 3 bases and J by 5 bases, 11 bases remained unmatched. Germline-derived CDR1 and CDR2 are MNHEY and SVGAGI. CDR3 protein: CASSYYQAGGMETQYF. In DNA, the CDR3 is TGTGCCAGCAGTTATTATCAGGCAGGGGGCATGGAGACCCAGTACTTC.

V is TRBV7-8 and J is TRBJ2-3; TRBD1 or TRBD2 may be the D gene (7 bases each). CDR1 SGHVS and CDR2 FQNEAQ come from the germline V gene. Trimming took 3 bases from V and 6 from J, leaving 19 bases between them. The CDR3 sequence is 16 residues long. The CDR3 DNA reads as TGTGCCAGCAGCTTGATCCGGGCCAGGGGGGGGGATACGCAGTATTTT. It translates to CASSLIRARGGDTQYF.

In its sample, this clone was seen once. The rearrangement joins TRBV29-1 to TRBJ2-1, with 9 nucleotides matching TRBD1. CDR1 and CDR2 from the germline V gene are SQVTM and ANQGSEA. With 5 bases clipped from V and 6 bases from J, the junction kept 14 bases outside the gene matches. The CDR3 consists of 16 residues. DNA for the CDR3: TGCAGCGTTCAATCGACCGGGACAGGGAGTGGCAATGAGCAGTTCTTC. It codes for CSVQSTGTGSGNEQFF.

The V and J genes are TRBV7-8 and TRBJ1-2, with 7 bases aligning to TRBD1. J gave up 1 base and V 1 base, and 6 bases lay outside the gene matches. The CDR3 runs to 16 residues. CDR1 and CDR2 (germline): SGHVS, FQNEAQ. The chain's CDR3 is CASSLVENRGNYGYTF. CDR3 DNA sequence: TGTGCCAGCAGCTTAGTCGAGAACAGGGGTAACTATGGCTACACCTTC. The whole variable domain, remainder taken from reference TRBV7-8 and TRBJ1-2, is GAGVSQSPRYKVAKRGQDVALRCDPISGHVSLFWYQQALGQGPEFLTYFQNEAQLDKSGLPSDRFFAERPEGSVSTLKIQRTQQEDSAVYLCASSLVENRGNYGYTFGSGTRLTVV.

The chain combines TRBV4-3 with TRBJ1-3; D unclear. The CDR3 has 15 amino acids. Deletions cut 3 bases from V and 0 bases from J, with 9 bases between. Germline values: CDR1 LGHNA, CDR2 YSLEER. For the CDR3, the DNA is TGCGCCAGCAGCCAGCGGACTTTCTCTGGAAACACCATATATTTT. Protein: CASSQRTFSGNTIYF.

The chain has TRBV6-4 and TRBJ2-3; 12 nucleotides align to TRBD2. CDR3 length equals 15 residues. Germline CDR1 reads MRHNA; CDR2 reads SNTAGT. V shed 4 bases, J shed 6 bases, and the junction held 5 bases outside the gene matches. This CDR3 reads CASSATSGGVDTQYF. The CDR3 nucleotides are TGTGCCAGCAGTGCGACTAGCGGGGGAGTGGATACGCAGTATTTT.

This clone occurred once. This chain uses TRBV18 with TRBJ1-1; 8 bases are a match to TRBD1. CDR1 is KGHSH, CDR2 LQKENI, per germline. The CDR3 is 14 residues long. J lost 4 bases, V lost 6 bases, and 7 bases had no gene match. Written as DNA, the CDR3 is TGTGCCAGCTCCTGGCAGGGGGCCGGCACTGAAGCTTTCTTT. This gives the protein CASSWQGAGTEAFF.

This chain links TRBV10-3 with TRBJ1-2; 8 nucleotides line up with TRBD1. Unmatched junction bases numbered 11, after V lost 9 bases and J lost 8 bases. The CDR3 sequence is 13 residues long. Germline V gene data show CDR1 as ENHRY and CDR2 as SYGVKD. The CDR3 loop is CAITGQGSGGYTF. For the CDR3, the DNA is TGTGCCATTACCGGACAGGGCTCGGGGGGCTACACCTTC.

This chain connects TRBV7-6 to TRBJ1-2, with 8 bases identical to TRBD1. Looked up from germline, CDR1 is SGHVS and CDR2 is FNYEAQ. The CDR3 spans 15 residues. With 5 bases clipped from V and 5 bases from J, the junction kept 10 bases outside the gene matches. The DNA of the CDR3 is TGTGCCAGCAGCCAGCCGCCAGACAGGGGTTATGGCTACACCTTC. Its translation is CASSQPPDRGYGYTF.

This chain links TRBV6-5 with TRBJ1-1; 7 positions match TRBD1. V lost 0 bases to trimming and J lost 2 bases; unmatched junction nucleotides: 3. Looked up from germline, CDR1 is MNHEY and CDR2 is SVGAGI. CDR3 length: 15 amino acids. The CDR3 DNA sequence: TGTGCCAGCAGTTACTCTGGGACAGTCAACACTGAAGCTTTCTTT. Protein: CASSYSGTVNTEAFF.

This clone was recorded only once. The CDR3 bases are TGTGCCAGCAGTTACCAAATACAGGGACGGGATGGCTACACCTTC. Translation gives CASSYQIQGRDGYTF. The chain has TRBV6-5 and TRBJ1-2, with D possibly matching TRBD1 (6 bases). The germline gives CDR1 MNHEY, CDR2 SVGAGI. Trimming pared 2 bases from V and 6 bases from J, leaving 16 bases between. This CDR3 region has 15 residues.

The chain employs TRBV7-3 and TRBJ2-3; 16 bases fit TRBD2. CDR3 length: 19 residues. The germline V gene has CDR1 SGHTA and CDR2 FQGTGA. J was trimmed by 1 base and V by 4 bases; bases with no gene match: 8. The CDR3 loop reads CASSSFGTSGGAGTDTQYF. In DNA, the CDR3 is TGTGCCAGCAGCTCCTTCGGGACTAGCGGGGGGGCCGGCACAGATACGCAGTATTTT.

The chain combines TRBV3-1 (or the pseudogene TRBV3-2) with TRBJ1-3; 12 bases match TRBD1. V lost 4 bases and J lost 3; bases outside the gene matches: 4. CDR1 is LGHDT and CDR2 is YNNKEL in the germline V gene (reference sequence). The CDR3 loop spans 16 amino acids. The CDR3 protein is CASSRRDRGHGNTIYF. CDR3 DNA sequence: TGTGCCAGCAGCCGACGGGACAGGGGGCATGGAAACACCATATATTTT.